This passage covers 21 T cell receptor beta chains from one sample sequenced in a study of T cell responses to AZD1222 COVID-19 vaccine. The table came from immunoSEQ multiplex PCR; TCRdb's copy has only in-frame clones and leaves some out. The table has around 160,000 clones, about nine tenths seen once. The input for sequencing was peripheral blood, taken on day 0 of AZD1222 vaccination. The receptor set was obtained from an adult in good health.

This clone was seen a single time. CDR3 DNA sequence: TGTGCCAGCAGTGAGCGGGAGGACTATGGCTACACCTTC. It specifies CASSEREDYGYTF. V usage is TRBV6-1 and J usage is TRBJ1-2, with D hard to call. In germline, CDR1 is MNHNS, CDR2 SASEGT. CDR3 length equals 13 residues. V shed 3 bases and J shed 3 bases, with 8 bases lying between them.

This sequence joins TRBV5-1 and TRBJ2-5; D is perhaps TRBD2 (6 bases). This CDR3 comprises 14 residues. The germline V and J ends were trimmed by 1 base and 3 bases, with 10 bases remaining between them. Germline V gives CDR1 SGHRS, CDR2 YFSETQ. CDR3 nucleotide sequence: TGCGCCAGCAGCTTGAGGCTAGCGAAAGAGACCCAGTACTTC. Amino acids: CASSLRLAKETQYF. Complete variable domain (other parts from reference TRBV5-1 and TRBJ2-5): KAGVTQTPRYLIKTRGQQVTLSCSPISGHRSVSWYQQTPGQGLQFLFEYFSETQRNKGNFPGRFSGRQFSNSRSEMNVSTLELGDSALYLCASSLRLAKETQYFGPGTRLLVL.

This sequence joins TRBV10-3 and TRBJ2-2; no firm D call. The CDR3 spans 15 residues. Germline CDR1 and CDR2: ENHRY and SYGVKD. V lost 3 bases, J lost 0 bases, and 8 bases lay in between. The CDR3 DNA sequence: TGTGCCATCAGTGATCGACCCTCGAACACCGGGGAGCTGTTTTTT. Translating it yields CAISDRPSNTGELFF.

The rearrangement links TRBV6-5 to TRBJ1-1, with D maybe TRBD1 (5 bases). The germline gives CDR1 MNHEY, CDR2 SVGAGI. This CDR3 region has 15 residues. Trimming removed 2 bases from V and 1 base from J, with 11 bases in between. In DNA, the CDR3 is TGTGCCAGCAGTTACCTGGGGCAGCCGAACACTGAAGCTTTCTTT. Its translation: CASSYLGQPNTEAFF.

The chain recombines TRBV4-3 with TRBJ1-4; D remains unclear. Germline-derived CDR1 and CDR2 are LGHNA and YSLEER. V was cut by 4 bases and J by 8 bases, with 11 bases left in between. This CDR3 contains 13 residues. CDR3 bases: TGCGCCAGCAGCCGAGGACGCTCCGAAAAACTGTTTTTT. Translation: CASSRGRSEKLFF.

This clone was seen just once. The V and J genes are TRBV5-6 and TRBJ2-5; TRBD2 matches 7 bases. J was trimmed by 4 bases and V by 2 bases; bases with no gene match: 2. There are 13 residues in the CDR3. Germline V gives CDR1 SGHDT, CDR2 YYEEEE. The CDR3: CASSFQRGETQYF. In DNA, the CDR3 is TGTGCCAGCAGCTTCCAGCGGGGAGAGACCCAGTACTTC.

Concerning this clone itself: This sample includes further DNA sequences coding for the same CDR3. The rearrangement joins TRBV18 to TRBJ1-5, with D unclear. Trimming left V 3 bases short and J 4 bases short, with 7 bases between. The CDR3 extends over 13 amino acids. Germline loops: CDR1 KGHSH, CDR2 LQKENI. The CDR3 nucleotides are TGTGCCAGCTCACCCGGGGAAAATCAGCCCCAGCATTTT. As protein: CASSPGENQPQHF.

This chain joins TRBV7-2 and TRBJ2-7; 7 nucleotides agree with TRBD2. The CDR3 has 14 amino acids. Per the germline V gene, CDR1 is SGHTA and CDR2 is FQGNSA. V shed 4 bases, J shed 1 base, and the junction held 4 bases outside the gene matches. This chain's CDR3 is CASSSIAGSYEQYF. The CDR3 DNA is TGTGCCAGCAGCTCCATAGCGGGTTCCTACGAGCAGTACTTC.

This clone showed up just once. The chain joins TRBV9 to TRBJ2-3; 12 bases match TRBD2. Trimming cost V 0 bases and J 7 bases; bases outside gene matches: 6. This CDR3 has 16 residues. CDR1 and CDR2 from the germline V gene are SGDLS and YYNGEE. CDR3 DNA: TGTGCCAGCAGCGTAGGGACTAGCGGGGAACTAAATACGCAGTATTTT. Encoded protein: CASSVGTSGELNTQYF.

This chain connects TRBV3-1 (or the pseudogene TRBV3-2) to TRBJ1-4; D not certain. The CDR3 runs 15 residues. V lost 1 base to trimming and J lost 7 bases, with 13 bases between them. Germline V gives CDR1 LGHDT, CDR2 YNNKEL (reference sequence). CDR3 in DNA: TGTGCCAGCAGCCAAGTCACATTGGAATGTGAAAAACTGTTTTTT. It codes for CASSQVTLECEKLFF.

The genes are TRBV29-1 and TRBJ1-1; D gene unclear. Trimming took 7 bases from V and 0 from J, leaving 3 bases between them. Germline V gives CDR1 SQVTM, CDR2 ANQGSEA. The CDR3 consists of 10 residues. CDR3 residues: CSALNTEAFF. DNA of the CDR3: TGCAGCGCCCTGAACACTGAAGCTTTCTTT. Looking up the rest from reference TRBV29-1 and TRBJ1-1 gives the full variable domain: SAVISQKPSRDICQRGTSLTIQCQVDSQVTMMFWYRQQPGQSLTLIATANQGSEATYESGFVIDKFPISRPNLTFSTLTVSNMSPEDSSIYLCSALNTEAFFGQGTRLTVV.

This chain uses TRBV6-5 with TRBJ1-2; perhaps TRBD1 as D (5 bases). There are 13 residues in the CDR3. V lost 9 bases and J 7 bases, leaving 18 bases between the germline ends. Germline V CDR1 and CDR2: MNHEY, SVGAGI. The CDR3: CASTDRGDSGYTF. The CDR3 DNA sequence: TGTGCCAGTACGGACCGGGGGGATTCTGGCTACACCTTC.

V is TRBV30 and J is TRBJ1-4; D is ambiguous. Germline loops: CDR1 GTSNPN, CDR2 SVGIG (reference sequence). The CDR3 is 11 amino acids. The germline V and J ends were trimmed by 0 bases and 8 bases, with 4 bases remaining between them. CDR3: CAWSVSEKLFF. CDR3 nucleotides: TGTGCCTGGAGTGTATCCGAAAAACTGTTTTTT.

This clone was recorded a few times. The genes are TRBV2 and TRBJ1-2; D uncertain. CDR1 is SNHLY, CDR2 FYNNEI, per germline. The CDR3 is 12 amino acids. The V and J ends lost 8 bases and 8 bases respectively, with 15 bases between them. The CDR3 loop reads CASLVVGSGYTF. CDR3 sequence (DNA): TGTGCCAGCTTAGTCGTAGGGAGCGGCTACACCTTC.

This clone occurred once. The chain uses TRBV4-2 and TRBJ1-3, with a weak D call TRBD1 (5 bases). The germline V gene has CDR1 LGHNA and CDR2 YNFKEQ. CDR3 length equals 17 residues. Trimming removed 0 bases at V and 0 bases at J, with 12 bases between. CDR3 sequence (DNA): TGTGCCAGCAGCCAAGAGGGCGGGGGAAGCTCTGGAAACACCATATATTTT. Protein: CASSQEGGGSSGNTIYF.

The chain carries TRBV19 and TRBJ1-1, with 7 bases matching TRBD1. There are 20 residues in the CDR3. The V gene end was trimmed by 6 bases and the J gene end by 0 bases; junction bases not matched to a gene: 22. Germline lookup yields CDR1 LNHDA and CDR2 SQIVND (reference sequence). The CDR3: CASSNRDSAPLESMNTEAFF. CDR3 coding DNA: TGTGCCAGTAGCAACCGGGACAGTGCTCCACTGGAATCTATGAACACTGAAGCTTTCTTT.

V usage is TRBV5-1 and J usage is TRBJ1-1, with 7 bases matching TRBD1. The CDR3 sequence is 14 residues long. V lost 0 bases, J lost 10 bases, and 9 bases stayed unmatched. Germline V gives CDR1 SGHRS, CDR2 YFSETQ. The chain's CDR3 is CASSLAGQAARAFF. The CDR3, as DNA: TGCGCCAGCAGCTTGGCTGGACAGGCAGCTCGAGCTTTCTTT. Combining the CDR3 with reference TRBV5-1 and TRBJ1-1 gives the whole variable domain KAGVTQTPRYLIKTRGQQVTLSCSPISGHRSVSWYQQTPGQGLQFLFEYFSETQRNKGNFPGRFSGRQFSNSRSEMNVSTLELGDSALYLCASSLAGQAARAFFGQGTRLTVV.

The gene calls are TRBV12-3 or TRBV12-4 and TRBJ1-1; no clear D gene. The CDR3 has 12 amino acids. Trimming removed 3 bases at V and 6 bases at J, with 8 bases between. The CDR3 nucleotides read TGTGCCAGCAGTTTGTTTAGAGCTGAAGCTTTCTTT. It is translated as CASSLFRAEAFF.

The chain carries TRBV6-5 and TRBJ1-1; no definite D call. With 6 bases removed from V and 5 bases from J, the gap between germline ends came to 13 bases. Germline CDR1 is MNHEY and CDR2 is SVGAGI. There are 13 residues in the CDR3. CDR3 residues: CASRTTLRTEAFF. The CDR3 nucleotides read TGTGCCAGCAGAACGACATTGAGGACTGAAGCTTTCTTT.

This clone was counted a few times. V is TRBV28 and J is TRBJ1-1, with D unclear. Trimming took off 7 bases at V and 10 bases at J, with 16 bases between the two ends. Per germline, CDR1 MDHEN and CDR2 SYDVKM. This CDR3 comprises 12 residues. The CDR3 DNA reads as TGTGCCAGCACTATGGGAGGATTAAGAGCTTTCTTT. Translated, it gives CASTMGGLRAFF. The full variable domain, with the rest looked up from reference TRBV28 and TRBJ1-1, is DVKVTQSSRYLVKRTGEKVFLECVQDMDHENMFWYRQDPGLGLRLIYFSYDVKMKEKGDIPEGYSVSREKKERFSLILESASTNQTSMYLCASTMGGLRAFFGQGTRLTVV.

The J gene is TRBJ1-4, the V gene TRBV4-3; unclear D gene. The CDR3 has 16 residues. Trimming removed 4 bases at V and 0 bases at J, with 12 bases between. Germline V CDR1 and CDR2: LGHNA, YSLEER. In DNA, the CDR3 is TGCGCCAGCAGCCCCTCAAGGGCAACAACTAATGAAAAACTGTTTTTT. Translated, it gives CASSPSRATTNEKLFF.